A selection of T cell receptor beta chains follows, all from one sample in a study of PD-1 blockade in classical Hodgkin lymphoma. Profiled with immunoSEQ multiplex PCR; TCRdb holds only in-frame clones, not every one. This table has nearly 25,000 clones, 69% appearing once. The sequencing here drew on peripheral blood mononuclear cells (PBMCs), taken at baseline. The receptors derive from a human donor with classical Hodgkin lymphoma. Each CDR3 is given with its conserved first and last residue. D genes are given only for firm matches. Expanded clones get a size class; other rows say once, few or many, or leave the size out.

D: TRBD1; J: TRBJ2-7; V: TRBV28; size: -; DNA: TGTGCCAGCAGCCTGACCGGGACAGGTTACTACGAGCAGTACTTC; CDR3: CASSLTGTGYYEQYF
D: -; J: TRBJ1-2; V: TRBV7-9; size: -; DNA: TGTGCCAGCAGCTTATCCCCGGGAGGATACTATGGCTACACCTTC; CDR3: CASSLSPGGYYGYTF
D: TRBD2; J: TRBJ2-4; V: TRBV6-1; size: -; DNA: TGTGCCAGCAGTGAAGCCCTAGCGGGGGGCATTCAGTACTTC; CDR3: CASSEALAGGIQYF
D: TRBD2; J: TRBJ2-2; V: TRBV11-2; size: -; DNA: TGTGCCAGCAGCTTAGTTAGCGGGGGTTATGGCACCGGGGAGCTGTTTTTT; CDR3: CASSLVSGGYGTGELFF
D: TRBD2; J: TRBJ2-1; V: TRBV7-6; size: -; DNA: TGTGCCAGCAGCAGTAGCGGGGTTACGAGCTCCTACAATGAGCAGTTCTTC; CDR3: CASSSSGVTSSYNEQFF
D: -; J: TRBJ1-4; V: TRBV6-6; size: -; DNA: TGTGCCAGCAGTCCGGGTACCAGTGGTAATGAAAAACTGTTTTTT; CDR3: CASSPGTSGNEKLFF
D: TRBD2; J: TRBJ2-7; V: TRBV10-3; size: -; DNA: TGTGCCATCAGTGATTCCCCGGGGGGGAGTTACGAGCAGTACTTC; CDR3: CAISDSPGGSYEQYF
D: TRBD1; J: TRBJ2-7; V: TRBV7-9; size: medium-sized; DNA: TGTGCCAGCAGCTTAGAAGGGGACAGGATCTACGAGCAGTACTTC; CDR3: CASSLEGDRIYEQYF
D: TRBD1; J: TRBJ1-1; V: TRBV5-1; size: -; DNA: TGCGCCAGCAGCTTGACTGCGGGACAGGGGAAAGGGGCTTTCTTT; CDR3: CASSLTAGQGKGAFF
D: -; J: TRBJ2-7; V: TRBV5-6; size: -; DNA: TGTGCCAGCAGACGGGAGAGATACGAGCAGTACTTC; CDR3: CASRRERYEQYF
D: -; J: TRBJ1-2; V: TRBV19; size: -; DNA: TGTGCCAGCGAAGGGTGGGCGGACTATGGCTACACCTTC; CDR3: CASEGWADYGYTF
D: -; J: TRBJ2-6; V: TRBV6-4; size: -; DNA: TGTGCCAGCAGTGACGGGGGGCTCGGGGCCAACGTCCTGACTTTC; CDR3: CASSDGGLGANVLTF
D: TRBD1; J: TRBJ2-7; V: TRBV30; size: few; DNA: TGTGCCTGGAACCCGCCGGACAGGGGGCACTACGAGCAGTACTTC; CDR3: CAWNPPDRGHYEQYF
D: -; J: TRBJ1-1; V: TRBV10-2; size: -; DNA: TGCGCCAGCAGTGATAGGGGAGGGAACACTGAAGCTTTCTTT; CDR3: CASSDRGGNTEAFF
D: -; J: TRBJ2-7; V: TRBV2; size: -; DNA: TGTGCCAGCGGGACGGCGGACTCCTACGAGCAGTACTTC; CDR3: CASGTADSYEQYF
D: TRBD1; J: TRBJ2-1; V: TRBV7-9; size: -; DNA: TGTGCCAGCAGCTCACAGGGGTACAATGAGCAGTTCTTC; CDR3: CASSSQGYNEQFF
D: -; J: TRBJ2-2; V: TRBV6-1; size: -; DNA: TGTGCCAGCAGGAGACATAGCGCGAACACCGGGGAGCTGTTTTTT; CDR3: CASRRHSANTGELFF
D: -; J: TRBJ2-2; V: TRBV5-5; size: -; DNA: TGTGCCAGCAGCTTTGGGTTGGTGAACACCGGGGAGCTGTTTTTT; CDR3: CASSFGLVNTGELFF
D: -; J: TRBJ1-1; V: TRBV7-2; size: few; DNA: TGTGCCAGCAGCTTAGGGGATTGGGCAGTGAACACTGAAGCTTTCTTT; CDR3: CASSLGDWAVNTEAFF
D: -; J: TRBJ1-1; V: TRBV5-1; size: -; DNA: TGCGCCAGCACTATAGCGCGCTGGGGTAGCACTGAAGCTTTCTTT; CDR3: CASTIARWGSTEAFF
D: TRBD2; J: TRBJ2-5; V: TRBV15; size: -; DNA: TGTGCCACCAGCAGAGATTGGACTAGCGGGGGGGCGGGAGAGACCCAGTACTTC; CDR3: CATSRDWTSGGAGETQYF
D: -; J: TRBJ2-5; V: TRBV19; size: -; DNA: TGTGCCAGTAGTTATGGAGGGACCCAGTACTTC; CDR3: CASSYGGTQYF
D: -; J: TRBJ2-7; V: TRBV5-8; size: -; DNA: TGTGCCAGCAGCCCCCCGGGGAAGGTTGACTACGAGCAGTACTTC; CDR3: CASSPPGKVDYEQYF
D: TRBD1; J: TRBJ2-7; V: TRBV11-1; size: once; DNA: TGTGCCAGCAGCTCCAATAGGGGGCAAGAGCAGTACTTC; CDR3: CASSSNRGQEQYF